Sequencing of this T cell receptor beta chain was carried out in a study of cytomegalovirus exposure and HLA in healthy donors. Study context: Unique TCR beta sequences numbering some 120 million came from about 179 million T cells in an earlier analysis.

PCR used 60 Vbeta primers and 13 Jbeta primers. Sequencing used immunoSEQ multiplex PCR; TCRdb keeps in-frame clones, though not all of them. The table includes roughly 99,000 clones, about 74% detected once. These donors counted as nominally healthy when sampled, but unrecorded immune exposures were likely. This clone was seen more than once but under ten times. CDR3 length: 13 amino acids. Trimming removed 4 bases at V and 13 bases at J, with 15 bases between. Germline V gives CDR1 SGHNT, CDR2 YYREEE (reference sequence). This clonotype was obtained from a man aged 60 to 75 in good health and CMV-seropositive. Material: PBMCs. The chain links TRBV5-4 to TRBJ1-6; D is perhaps TRBD1 (6 bases). The CDR3 spells CASSTPSGGPLHF. Here the CDR3 DNA reads TGTGCCAGCAGCACGCCCTCGGGGGGCCCCCTCCACTTT.